A selection of T cell receptor beta chains follows, all from one sample in a study of graft-versus-host responses after intestinal transplantation. Sequencing used immunoSEQ multiplex PCR; TCRdb keeps in-frame clones, though not all of them. The sample yields around 90,000 clones, around 93% seen once. The antigens of these receptors remain unknown. Sequencing used unstimulated CD8+ T cells sorted from spleen or lymph node cells, obtained before intestinal transplant. These receptors came from a human donor who received an intestinal transplant. CDR3s include the opening cysteine and the closing phenylalanine or tryptophan. The D gene is left open where the match is weak.

D gene | J gene | V gene | CDR3 length | CDR3 protein | CDR3 DNA
TRBD2 | TRBJ2-5 | TRBV6-1 | 16 | CASSVGTSGVGETQYF | TGTGCCAGCAGTGTTGGGACTAGCGGAGTAGGGGAGACCCAGTACTTC
TRBD1 | TRBJ1-1 | TRBV6-5 | 14 | CASSYGQGNTEAFF | TGTGCCAGCAGTTACGGACAGGGGAACACTGAAGCTTTCTTT
TRBD1 | TRBJ1-1 | TRBV5-1 | 13 | CASTGEMNTEAFF | TGCGCCAGTACAGGGGAAATGAACACTGAAGCTTTCTTT
TRBD2 | TRBJ2-1 | TRBV29-1 | 13 | CSVASGGQGEQFF | TGCAGCGTTGCAAGCGGGGGGCAGGGCGAGCAGTTCTTC
TRBD1 | TRBJ2-7 | TRBV27 | 15 | CASSLSGQGFHEQYF | TGTGCCAGCAGTTTATCGGGACAGGGGTTCCACGAGCAGTACTTC
TRBD2 | TRBJ2-1 | TRBV19 | 13 | CASSIRGGGEQFF | TGTGCCAGTAGTATAAGGGGCGGGGGTGAGCAGTTCTTC
TRBD2 | TRBJ2-1 | TRBV9 | 16 | CASSGLAGGPYNEQFF | TGTGCCAGCAGCGGATTAGCGGGGGGCCCATACAATGAGCAGTTCTTC
. | TRBJ1-6 | TRBV19 | 15 | CASSPGLSYNSPLHF | TGTGCCAGTAGCCCAGGGCTCTCCTATAATTCACCCCTCCACTTT
. | TRBJ1-1 | TRBV30 | 13 | CAWEGLGDTEAFF | TGTGCCTGGGAGGGCCTTGGGGACACTGAAGCTTTCTTT
TRBD2 | TRBJ2-3 | TRBV13 | 19 | CASSLGGSAAGTRSDTQYF | TGTGCCAGCAGCTTAGGCGGATCGGCAGCCGGGACTAGGAGTGATACGCAGTATTTT
TRBD2 | TRBJ2-1 | TRBV14 | 15 | CASSQVGSSGNEQFF | TGTGCCAGCAGCCAAGTAGGGTCTAGCGGGAATGAGCAGTTCTTC